Included here is one TCR beta chain sequence, with context. The table came from immunoSEQ multiplex PCR; TCRdb's copy has only in-frame clones and leaves some out. The sample carries some 70,000 clones, roughly nine tenths recorded once. The data were obtained in a study of technical replicates of blood from a few donors. This CDR3 spans 15 amino acids. Germline assignment: CDR1 MGHRA and CDR2 YSYEKL. Deletions cut 1 base from V and 6 bases from J, with 14 bases between. The receptor was isolated from a human donor in good health. Some clones in this sample may be carry-over from other donors' samples. Sequenced material: PBMCs. The chain is built from TRBV4-1 and TRBJ2-3; D is perhaps TRBD2 (5 bases). The CDR3 region is CASSQGRASGDTQYF. The CDR3 region has the DNA TGCGCCAGCAGCCAAGGTAGGGCCTCGGGGGATACGCAGTATTTT.